These 10 T cell receptor beta chains share one sample of origin, sequenced in a study of blood T cell repertoires in COVID-19. Assay: immunoSEQ multiplex PCR; the TCRdb copy retains only in-frame clones and omits some. The data hold a few hundred thousand clones, with roughly 88% observed a single time. Sequenced input: peripheral blood. Receptors were obtained from a woman under 40 with active or convalescent COVID-19.

This CDR3 is CASRSGHNYGYTF. The CDR3 DNA reads TGTGCCAGCAGATCGGGACACAACTATGGCTACACCTTC. This chain uses TRBV28 with TRBJ1-2, with D possibly TRBD1 on 6 matching bases. From germline, CDR1 is MDHEN and CDR2 SYDVKM. CDR3 length: 13 residues. V lost 6 bases, J lost 2 bases, and 10 bases lay in between.

The chain is built from TRBV27 and TRBJ2-7; 10 positions agree with TRBD2. V lost 6 bases to trimming and J lost 3 bases; unmatched junction nucleotides: 5. CDR1 and CDR2 from the germline V gene are MNHEY and SMNVEV (reference sequence). The CDR3 has 14 residues. Here the CDR3 DNA reads TGTGCCAGCAGGGAGCGGGGGGGAATCTACGAGCAGTACTTC. Its protein is CASRERGGIYEQYF.

The rearrangement joins TRBV6-6 to TRBJ1-5, with TRBD1 identical over 8 bases. Trimming at V came to 8 bases and at J to 7 bases, leaving 10 bases not matched to a gene. This CDR3 spans 14 amino acids. CDR1 MNHNY and CDR2 SVGAGI come from the germline V gene (reference sequence). CDR3 nucleotide sequence: TGTGCCAGCCGCGGACAGGGTTTAGCCCAGCCCCAGCATTTT. Encoded protein: CASRGQGLAQPQHF.

The J gene is TRBJ2-2, the V gene TRBV2; 7 nucleotides agree with TRBD2. Germline lookup yields CDR1 SNHLY and CDR2 FYNNEI. This CDR3 region has 14 residues. The V gene end was trimmed by 7 bases and the J gene end by 5 bases; junction bases not matched to a gene: 7. The CDR3 loop is CASNRPGRTGELFF. The CDR3 nucleotides are TGTGCCAGCAATCGACCCGGGAGGACCGGGGAGCTGTTTTTT.

This clone was seen only a few times. This sequence joins TRBV25-1 and TRBJ1-2, with D maybe TRBD1 (6 bases). From germline, CDR1 is MGHDK and CDR2 SYGVNS. Trimming stripped 9 bases from V and 6 bases from J, with 14 bases between. The CDR3 totals 12 residues. The CDR3 region is CASMDRTDGYTF. The CDR3, as DNA: TGTGCCAGTATGGACAGAACGGATGGCTACACCTTC.

The genes are TRBV7-2 and TRBJ1-1; D might be TRBD1 (5 bases). Germline CDR1 reads SGHTA; CDR2 reads FQGNSA. The CDR3 sequence is 14 residues long. V was clipped by 2 bases and J by 7 bases, with 14 bases between them. DNA of the CDR3: TGTGCCAGCAGCTTATATGGAGACAGTTTTGAAGCTTTCTTT. Translation gives CASSLYGDSFEAFF.

This chain joins TRBV28 and TRBJ2-7; TRBD1 matches 8 bases. CDR1 is MDHEN, CDR2 SYDVKM, per germline. This CDR3 is 18 amino acids long. With V trimmed by 1 base and J by 7 bases, 18 bases remained unmatched. This CDR3 reads CASSLFAPPQTGVLEQYF. The DNA for the CDR3 is TGTGCCAGCAGTTTATTTGCTCCCCCCCAGACAGGGGTCTTGGAGCAGTACTTC.

This sequence joins TRBV7-9 and TRBJ2-2, with D possibly TRBD1 on 6 matching bases. The CDR3 covers 13 residues. The V end lost 4 bases, the J end lost 5 bases, and 8 bases lay between the germline ends. Germline V gene lookup returns CDR1 SEHNR and CDR2 FQNEAQ (reference sequence). DNA of the CDR3: TGTGCCAGCAGCTCGACAGGAACCGGGGAGCTGTTTTTT. Translated, it gives CASSSTGTGELFF.

The genes are TRBV7-9 and TRBJ2-3, with unresolved D. Trimming pared 1 base from V and 4 bases from J, leaving 12 bases between. Germline CDR1 reads SEHNR; CDR2 reads FQNEAQ (reference sequence). The CDR3 has 15 amino acids. CDR3 DNA: TGTGCCAGCAGCTTAGTTTCCTATACGGCAGATACGCAGTATTTT. This codes for CASSLVSYTADTQYF.

This clone was seen only once. J is TRBJ2-3 and V is TRBV7-2; 10 bases match TRBD2. Germline V CDR1 and CDR2: SGHTA, FQGNSA. The junction had 6 bases not matched to a gene; V was cut back by 2 bases and J by 4 bases. The CDR3 totals 16 residues. DNA for the CDR3: TGTGCCAGCAGCTTAACTAGCGGGGTAGGCTCAGATACGCAGTATTTT. This translates into CASSLTSGVGSDTQYF.